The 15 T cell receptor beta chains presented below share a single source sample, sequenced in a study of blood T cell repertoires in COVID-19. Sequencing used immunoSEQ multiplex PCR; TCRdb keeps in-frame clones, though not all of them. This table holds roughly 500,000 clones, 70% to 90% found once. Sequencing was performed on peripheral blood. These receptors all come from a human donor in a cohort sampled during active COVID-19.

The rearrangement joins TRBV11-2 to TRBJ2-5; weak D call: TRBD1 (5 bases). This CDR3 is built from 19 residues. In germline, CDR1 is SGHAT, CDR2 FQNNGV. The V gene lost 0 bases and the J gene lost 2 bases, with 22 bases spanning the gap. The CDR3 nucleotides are TGTGCCAGCAGCTTAGATTGGGTCGGTAAAGGGGCTGAACAAGAGACCCAGTACTTC. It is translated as CASSLDWVGKGAEQETQYF.

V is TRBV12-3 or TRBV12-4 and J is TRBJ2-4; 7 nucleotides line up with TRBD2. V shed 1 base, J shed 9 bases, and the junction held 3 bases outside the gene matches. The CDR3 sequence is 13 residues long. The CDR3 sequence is CASSLGEGGIQYF. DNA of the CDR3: TGTGCCAGCAGTTTAGGGGAGGGCGGCATTCAGTACTTC.

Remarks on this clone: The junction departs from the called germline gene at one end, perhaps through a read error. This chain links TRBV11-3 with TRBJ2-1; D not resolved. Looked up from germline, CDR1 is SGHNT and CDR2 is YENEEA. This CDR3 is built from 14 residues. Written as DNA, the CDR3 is TGTGCCAGCAGCTTAGGCCCCTCCTACCATGAGCAGTTCTTC. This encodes CASSLGPSYHEQFF.

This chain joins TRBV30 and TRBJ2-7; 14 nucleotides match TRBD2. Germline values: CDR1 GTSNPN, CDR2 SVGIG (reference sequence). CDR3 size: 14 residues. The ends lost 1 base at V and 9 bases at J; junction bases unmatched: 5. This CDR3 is CAWSAGLAGERQYF. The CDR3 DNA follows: TGTGCCTGGAGTGCGGGACTAGCGGGAGAACGGCAGTACTTC.

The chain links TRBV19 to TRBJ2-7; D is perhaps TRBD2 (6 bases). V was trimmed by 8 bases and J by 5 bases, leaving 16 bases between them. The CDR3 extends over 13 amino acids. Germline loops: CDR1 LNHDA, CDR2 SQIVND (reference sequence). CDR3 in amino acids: CASQSGSRDEQYF. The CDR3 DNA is TGTGCCAGTCAAAGCGGGTCCCGGGACGAGCAGTACTTC.

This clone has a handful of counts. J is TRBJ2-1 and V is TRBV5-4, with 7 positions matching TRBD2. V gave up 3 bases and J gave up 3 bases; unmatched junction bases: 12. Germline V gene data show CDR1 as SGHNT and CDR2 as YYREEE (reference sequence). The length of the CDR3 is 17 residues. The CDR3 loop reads CASSSREGTTYYNEQFF. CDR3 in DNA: TGTGCCAGCAGCTCCCGTGAGGGGACTACTTACTACAATGAGCAGTTCTTC.

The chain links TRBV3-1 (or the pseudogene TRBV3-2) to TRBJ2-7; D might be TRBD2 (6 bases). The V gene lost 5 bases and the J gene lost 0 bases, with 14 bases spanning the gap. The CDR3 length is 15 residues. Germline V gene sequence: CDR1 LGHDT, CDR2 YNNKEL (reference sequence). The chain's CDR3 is CASSARLGSSYEQYF. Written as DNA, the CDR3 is TGTGCCAGCAGCGCTCGACTAGGGAGCTCCTACGAGCAGTACTTC.

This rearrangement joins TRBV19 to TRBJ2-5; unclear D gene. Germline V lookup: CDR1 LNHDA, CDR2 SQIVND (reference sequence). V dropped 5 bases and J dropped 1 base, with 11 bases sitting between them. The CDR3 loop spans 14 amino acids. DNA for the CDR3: TGTGCCAGTAGTGCGTCCGGTATCCAAGAGACCCAGTACTTC. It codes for CASSASGIQETQYF.

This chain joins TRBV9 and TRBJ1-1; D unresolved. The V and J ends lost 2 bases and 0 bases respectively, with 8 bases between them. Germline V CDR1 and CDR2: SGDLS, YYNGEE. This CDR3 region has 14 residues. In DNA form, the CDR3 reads TGTGCCAGCAGCGTGAATACGGTGAACACTGAAGCTTTCTTT. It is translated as CASSVNTVNTEAFF.

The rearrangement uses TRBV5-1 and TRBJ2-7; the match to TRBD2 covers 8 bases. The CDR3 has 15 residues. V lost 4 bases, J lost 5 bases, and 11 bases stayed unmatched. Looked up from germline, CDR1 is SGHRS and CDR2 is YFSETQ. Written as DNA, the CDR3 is TGCGCCAGCAGCCTCGAAGCGGGAGTGGTAAACGAGCAGTACTTC. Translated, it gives CASSLEAGVVNEQYF.

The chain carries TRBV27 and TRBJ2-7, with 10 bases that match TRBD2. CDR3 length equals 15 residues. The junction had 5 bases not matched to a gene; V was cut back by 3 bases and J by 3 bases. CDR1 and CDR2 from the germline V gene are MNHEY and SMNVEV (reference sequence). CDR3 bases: TGTGCCAGCAGTTTCCGGACTAGCGGCTACTACGAGCAGTACTTC. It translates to CASSFRTSGYYEQYF.

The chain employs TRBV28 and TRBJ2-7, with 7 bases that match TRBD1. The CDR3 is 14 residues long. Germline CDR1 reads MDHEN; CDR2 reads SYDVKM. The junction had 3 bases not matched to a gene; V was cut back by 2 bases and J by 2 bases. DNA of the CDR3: TGTGCCAGCAGTTTACGGGACAGTACCTACGAGCAGTACTTC. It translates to CASSLRDSTYEQYF.

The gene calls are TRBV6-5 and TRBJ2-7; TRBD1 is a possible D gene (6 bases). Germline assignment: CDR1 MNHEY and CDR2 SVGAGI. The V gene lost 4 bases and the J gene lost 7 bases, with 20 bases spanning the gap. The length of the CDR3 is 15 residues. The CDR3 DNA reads TGTGCCAGCAGTTTCGACAGGACCCCTGTAGGTGAGCAGTACTTC. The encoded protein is CASSFDRTPVGEQYF.

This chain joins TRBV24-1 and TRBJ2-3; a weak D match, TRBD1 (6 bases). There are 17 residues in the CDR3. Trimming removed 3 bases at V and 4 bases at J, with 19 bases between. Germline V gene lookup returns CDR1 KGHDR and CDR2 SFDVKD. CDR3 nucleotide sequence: TGTGCCACCAGTGATGGGGTCGGGACACCATTCGCAGATACGCAGTATTTT. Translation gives CATSDGVGTPFADTQYF.

The CDR3 sequence: CASSPGVGPGNTIYF. DNA for the CDR3: TGTGCCAGCTCACCGGGAGTCGGCCCTGGAAACACCATATATTTT. This chain joins TRBV18 and TRBJ1-3; no clear D gene. Germline V gene data show CDR1 as KGHSH and CDR2 as LQKENI. V lost 3 bases and J lost 2, with 11 bases in between. The CDR3 consists of 15 residues. The variable domain in full, with the rest retrieved from reference TRBV18 and TRBJ1-3, is NAGVMQNPRHLVRRRGQEARLRCSPMKGHSHVYWYRQLPEEGLKFMVYLQKENIIDESGMPKERFSAEFPKEGPSILRIQQVVRGDSAAYFCASSPGVGPGNTIYFGEGSWLTVV.